Listed here are 18 T cell receptor beta chains from one sample, sequenced in a study of T-cell memory formation after mild COVID-19. TCRdb reprocessed the 5' RACE reads via MiXCR and lists one record per CDR3 protein. The table shows approximately 390,000 distinct CDR3 sequences, with 16% occurring only once. Sequences were obtained from PBMCs or a T cell subset sorted from them (not recorded which). Every receptor here comes from a man aged 18-30 years who had mild COVID-19 (a few samples of this study predate the infection). Cell type and time point are not known.

The chain combines TRBV7-2 with TRBJ2-3, with 11 bases matching TRBD2. CDR3 length equals 14 residues. Germline CDR1 is SGHTA and CDR2 is FQGNSA. V shed 5 bases, J shed 8 bases, and the junction held 6 bases outside the gene matches. The CDR3 sequence is CASSSSGGVVTQYF. CDR3 coding DNA: TGTGCCAGCAGCAGTAGCGGGGGGGTCGTTACGCAGTATTTT.

The chain links TRBV29-1 to TRBJ1-4; D is unclear. The germline V gene encodes CDR1 SQVTM and CDR2 ANQGSEA. Trimming took off 5 bases at V and 0 bases at J, with 10 bases between the two ends. The CDR3 extends over 14 amino acids. In DNA form, the CDR3 reads TGCAGCGTTCAACAGCATGCAACTAATGAAAAACTGTTTTTT. This sequence encodes CSVQQHATNEKLFF.

In its sample, this clonotype was seen a few times. The chain recombines TRBV7-9 with TRBJ2-2; tentatively, D is TRBD1 or TRBD2 (7 bases each). The germline CDR1 and CDR2 sequences are SEHNR and FQNEAQ (reference sequence). The V gene lost 5 bases and the J gene lost 1 base, with 20 bases spanning the gap. The CDR3 consists of 18 residues. CDR3 loop: CASSTRPQGGVNTGELFF. CDR3 bases: TGTGCCAGCAGCACCCGACCTCAGGGGGGGGTGAACACCGGGGAGCTGTTTTTT.

V usage is TRBV7-8 and J usage is TRBJ1-6; perhaps TRBD1 as D (5 bases). Per the germline V gene, CDR1 is SGHVS and CDR2 is FQNEAQ. Trimming removed 5 bases at V and 8 bases at J, with 16 bases between. This CDR3 is built from 15 residues. CDR3 nucleotide sequence: TGTGCCAGCAGCAGCTGGCGGGGCTACGATTCACCCCTCCACTTT. Protein: CASSSWRGYDSPLHF.

The gene calls are TRBV25-1 and TRBJ1-6; D is unclear. Trimming left V 3 bases short and J 9 bases short, with 6 bases between. This CDR3 has 12 residues. The V gene's germline CDR1 is MGHDK and CDR2 SYGVNS. The CDR3, as DNA: TGTGCCAGCAGTGATCCGATTTCACCCCTCCACTTT. It encodes CASSDPISPLHF.

This clonotype appeared a few times. The rearrangement joins TRBV21-1 to TRBJ2-5. TRBV21-1 is a pseudogene segment. CDR3 length: 12 residues. CDR3 region: CASSTGAETQYF. In nucleotides, the CDR3 is TGTGCCAGCAGCACAGGGGCAGAGACCCAGTACTTC.

As DNA, the CDR3 is TGTGCCAGCAGAGACTCCGGCGGGTTCGGGAAGGGTCCTAACTATGGCTACACCTTC. This encodes CASRDSGGFGKGPNYGYTF. The chain has TRBV27 and TRBJ1-2; the D is unclear. The CDR3 has 19 amino acids. Per the germline V gene, CDR1 is MNHEY and CDR2 is SMNVEV (reference sequence). Trimming removed 6 bases from V and 0 bases from J, with 26 bases in between.

J is TRBJ2-2 and V is TRBV3-1; D might be TRBD2 (5 bases). V was trimmed by 1 base and J by 6 bases, leaving 12 bases between them. The CDR3 is made up of 15 amino acids. Germline CDR1 reads LGHDT; CDR2 reads YNNKEL (reference sequence). CDR3 DNA: TGTGCCAGCAGCCAAGGAGGGTTCGGTCCCGGGGAGCTGTTTTTT. Protein product: CASSQGGFGPGELFF. The full variable domain, with the rest looked up from reference TRBV3-1 and TRBJ2-2, is DTAVSQTPKYLVTQMGNDKSIKCEQNLGHDTMYWYKQDSKKFLKIMFSYNNKELIINETVPNRFSPKSPDKAHLNLHINSLELGDSAVYFCASSQGGFGPGELFFGEGSRLTVL.

In its sample, this clonotype was seen a few times. This sequence joins TRBV19 and TRBJ1-2; the match to TRBD1 covers 7 bases. Trimming at V came to 8 bases and at J to 2 bases, leaving 11 bases not matched to a gene. The CDR3 runs to 15 residues. Germline CDR1 and CDR2: LNHDA and SQIVND (reference sequence). The CDR3 DNA sequence: TGTGCCAGTGGTCTTAAAAGGGACAGAAACTATGGCTACACCTTC. This sequence encodes CASGLKRDRNYGYTF.

This clonotype was counted many times. V usage is TRBV5-5 and J usage is TRBJ2-2; the D gene is possibly TRBD1 (5 bases). Germline CDR1 and CDR2: SGHKS and YYEKEE (reference sequence). Trimming removed 2 bases from V and 0 bases from J, with 11 bases in between. The CDR3 contains 16 residues. Here the CDR3 reads CASSFRAAPNTGELFF. In nucleotides, the CDR3 is TGTGCCAGCAGCTTCAGGGCAGCCCCGAACACCGGGGAGCTGTTTTTT.

The table lists this clonotype with a few counts. The rearrangement links TRBV12-3 or TRBV12-4 to TRBJ2-5, with D unclear. The V and J ends lost 8 bases and 5 bases respectively, with 15 bases between them. CDR3 size: 13 residues. The CDR3 loop reads CASGSWRGETQYF. The CDR3, as DNA: TGTGCCAGCGGCAGTTGGCGAGGCGAGACCCAGTACTTC.

The chain links TRBV10-3 to TRBJ1-2; D is unresolved. V lost 3 bases and J 6 bases, leaving 5 bases between the germline ends. The CDR3 has 11 amino acids. Germline CDR1 reads ENHRY; CDR2 reads SYGVKD. CDR3 DNA sequence: TGTGCCATCAGTGATCATAATGGCTACACCTTC. Translating gives CAISDHNGYTF.

This clonotype was detected a few times. The V gene is TRBV18, the J gene TRBJ1-2; 8 bases are shared with TRBD1. This CDR3 is 14 amino acids long. The J segment lost 6 bases and the V segment lost 6 bases, leaving 9 bases of the junction unmatched. CDR1 is KGHSH and CDR2 is LQKENI in the germline V gene. DNA of the CDR3: TGTGCCAGCTCCCAGGGACAGGAAGTTGATGGCTACACCTTC. Residues: CASSQGQEVDGYTF.

The V and J genes are TRBV28 and TRBJ1-5; 7 bases are a match to TRBD1. In germline, CDR1 is MDHEN, CDR2 SYDVKM. The CDR3 sequence is 12 residues long. V lost 8 bases, J lost 5 bases, and 3 bases stayed unmatched. The CDR3 region is CASGGQDQPQHF. DNA of the CDR3: TGTGCCAGCGGTGGACAGGATCAGCCCCAGCATTTT.

This clonotype has just a few counts. The chain couples TRBV7-9 to TRBJ2-5, with D tentatively TRBD2 (5 bases). V was shortened by 1 base and J by 5 bases, with 14 bases between the two germline ends. The germline V gene encodes CDR1 SEHNR and CDR2 FQNEAQ (reference sequence). The CDR3 runs to 15 residues. The CDR3 nucleotides read TGTGCCAGCAGCTTAGACCGGGATGGTTTTGAGACCCAGTACTTC. Its protein is CASSLDRDGFETQYF.

This chain connects TRBV11-1 to TRBJ2-3, with 12 positions matching TRBD2. V dropped 3 bases and J dropped 0; count of bases not matched to a gene: 4. The germline gives CDR1 SGHAT, CDR2 FQDESV (reference sequence). The length of the CDR3 is 17 residues. In DNA, the CDR3 is TGTGCCAGCAGCTTCGTTGGACTAGCGGGGAGCACAGATACGCAGTATTTT. Translated: CASSFVGLAGSTDTQYF.

This clonotype has a count of ten or more. V gene TRBV6-2 or TRBV6-3 combines with J gene TRBJ1-1; D is possibly TRBD1 (6 bases). Germline V gene sequence: CDR1 MNHEY, CDR2 SVGEGT. V lost 9 bases and J lost 1, with 12 bases in between. The CDR3 consists of 13 residues. The CDR3 DNA follows: TGTGCCAGGAAAGTACAGGGGAACACTGAAGCTTTCTTT. Its protein is CARKVQGNTEAFF.

This sequence joins TRBV12-3 or TRBV12-4 and TRBJ2-6; D is unclear. This CDR3 is built from 17 residues. V gave up 2 bases and J gave up 0 bases, with 11 bases separating them. The CDR3 nucleotides are TGTGCCAGCAGTTTAAGGACCGCCGCCTCTGGGGCCAACGTCCTGACTTTC. Its translation: CASSLRTAASGANVLTF.